This T cell receptor (beta chain) was sequenced for a study of T cell repertoires in ileal Crohn's disease. Overall study: About half of patients got postoperative therapy: about twelve thiopurines, roughly 19 anti-TNF. The M6 sample came from neoterminal ileum during colonoscopy after surgery. Study-level points and caveats: Within the first postoperative year, endoscopy came at median roughly 7.3 months. Active smokers at surgery had more clonal expansions than non-smokers.

Remarks on this clone: Its cognate antigen is unknown.

Assay used: immunoSEQ multiplex PCR; TCRdb lists only in-frame clones, some missing. The sample has some 7,000 clones; roughly 74% are singletons. The time point was: neoterminal ileum biopsy at postoperative endoscopy, about 6 months after surgery. Germline V CDR1 and CDR2: LNHDA, SQIVND (reference sequence). The CDR3 is 14 residues long. With V trimmed by 5 bases and J by 7 bases, 9 bases remained unmatched. This sequence joins TRBV19 and TRBJ1-1; TRBD1 aligns across 8 bases. The receptor was isolated from an adult with Crohn's disease. Specimen: ileal tissue. The CDR3 DNA sequence: TGTGCCAGTAGTTCCGCGACAGGGGTGGGTGAAGCTTTCTTT. Translating it yields CASSSATGVGEAFF.